This passage covers 24 T cell receptor beta chains from one sample sequenced in a study of blood T cell repertoires in COVID-19. Assay used: immunoSEQ multiplex PCR; TCRdb lists only in-frame clones, some missing. The profile shows about 160,000 clones, 65% to 80% of them singletons. The sequenced sample consisted of peripheral blood. These receptors all stem from a man between 60 and 75 years old with acute or convalescent COVID-19.

This sequence joins TRBV4-2 and TRBJ1-1; 11 nucleotides agree with TRBD1. Germline CDR1 is LGHNA and CDR2 is YNFKEQ. V dropped 1 base and J dropped 5; count of bases not matched to a gene: 6. The length of the CDR3 is 16 residues. The CDR3 loop reads CASSQAGWDRGTEAFF. The CDR3 DNA reads as TGTGCCAGCAGCCAAGCTGGCTGGGACAGGGGGACTGAAGCTTTCTTT.

This chain connects TRBV19 to TRBJ2-1, with 7 bases identical to TRBD1. The V gene's germline CDR1 is LNHDA and CDR2 SQIVND (reference sequence). The V gene end was trimmed by 6 bases and the J gene end by 9 bases; junction bases not matched to a gene: 17. The CDR3 has 16 amino acids. DNA of the CDR3: TGTGCCAGTAGCCCCCGTCCGGGACAGACCCGAGGTGAGCAGTTCTTC. Protein sequence: CASSPRPGQTRGEQFF.

In this sample, this clone turned up a few times. J is TRBJ2-1 and V is TRBV3-1 (or the pseudogene TRBV3-2); 13 positions agree with TRBD2. The germline CDR1 and CDR2 sequences are LGHDT and YNNKEL (reference sequence). J lost 8 bases, V lost 3 bases, and 10 bases had no gene match. The CDR3 loop spans 17 amino acids. The CDR3: CASSHRLAGGYGDEQFF. The CDR3 region has the DNA TGTGCCAGCAGCCACCGACTAGCGGGGGGCTATGGCGATGAGCAGTTCTTC.

This clone was seen a single time. V and J are TRBV7-3 and TRBJ2-7; 7 nucleotides align to TRBD2. In germline, CDR1 is SGHTA, CDR2 FQGTGA. This CDR3 spans 14 amino acids. The V and J ends lost 5 bases and 3 bases, in that order; junction bases with no gene match: 7. CDR3 amino acids: CASSLSGGRYEQYF. The CDR3 region has the DNA TGTGCCAGCAGCCTCTCGGGGGGACGCTACGAGCAGTACTTC.

The rearrangement joins TRBV24-1 to TRBJ2-5; D gene uncertain. With 5 bases removed from V and 1 base from J, the gap between germline ends came to 4 bases. CDR1 is KGHDR, CDR2 SFDVKD, per germline. CDR3 length: 12 residues. Here the CDR3 reads CATSGAQETQYF. The CDR3 coding sequence is TGTGCCACCAGTGGGGCCCAAGAGACCCAGTACTTC.

CDR3 loop: CATTENTGELFF. Here the CDR3 DNA reads TGTGCCACCACAGAGAACACCGGGGAGCTGTTTTTT. This sequence joins TRBV24-1 and TRBJ2-2; D unresolved. Germline values: CDR1 KGHDR, CDR2 SFDVKD. This CDR3 comprises 12 residues. Trimming left V 8 bases short and J 1 base short, with 4 bases between.

This chain uses TRBV7-2 with TRBJ1-2; D is perhaps TRBD1 (5 bases). V gave up 2 bases and J gave up 8 bases, with 15 bases separating them. The CDR3 length is 14 residues. Germline V CDR1 and CDR2: SGHTA, FQGNSA. This CDR3 reads CASSLNQGSGGYTF. The CDR3 nucleotides are TGTGCCAGCAGCTTAAATCAGGGTTCAGGGGGCTACACCTTC.

This clone showed up just a few times. The genes are TRBV21-1 and TRBJ2-7; the table's D call of TRBD1 was not tested on the DNA. TRBV21-1 is flagged as a pseudogene. This CDR3 spans 14 amino acids. DNA for the CDR3: TGTGCCAGCAGCAATTACCAGGGGTACTACGAGCAGTACTTC. Residues: CASSNYQGYYEQYF.

The table lists this clone with a few counts. This chain connects TRBV7-6 to TRBJ2-1; 9 bases align to TRBD2. The germline V gene has CDR1 SGHVS and CDR2 FNYEAQ. The CDR3 loop spans 15 amino acids. The trim removed 5 bases at V and 3 bases at J, leaving 5 bases unmatched. CDR3 nucleotide sequence: TGTGCCAGCAGCCCCGTAGCGGGGGACTACAATGAGCAGTTCTTC. Translating it yields CASSPVAGDYNEQFF.

The CDR3 coding sequence is TGTGCCAGCAGCTTAGAGGGGGCAACTAATGAAAAACTGTTTTTT. Encoded protein: CASSLEGATNEKLFF. The rearrangement joins TRBV7-2 to TRBJ1-4; a weak D match, TRBD1 (6 bases). CDR1 SGHTA and CDR2 FQGNSA come from the germline V gene. The CDR3 has 15 residues. Trimming cost V 1 base and J 0 bases, with 6 bases left between them.

This rearrangement joins TRBV5-1 to TRBJ2-7; 8 bases fit TRBD1. With V trimmed by 1 base and J by 4 bases, 4 bases remained unmatched. The CDR3 has 14 amino acids. From germline, CDR1 is SGHRS and CDR2 YFSETQ. This CDR3 is CASSLNTGGYEQYF. The CDR3 nucleotides are TGCGCCAGCAGCTTGAACACAGGGGGGTACGAGCAGTACTTC.

J is TRBJ2-7 and V is TRBV11-2; 8 positions agree with TRBD1. With 5 bases clipped from V and 6 bases from J, the junction kept 12 bases outside the gene matches. CDR3 length equals 15 residues. The germline V gene encodes CDR1 SGHAT and CDR2 FQNNGV. CDR3 amino acids: CASSARTGNLGEQYF. CDR3 sequence (DNA): TGTGCCAGCAGCGCGAGGACAGGGAATTTGGGCGAGCAGTACTTC.

This CDR3 reads CASRDRGNTGELFF. CDR3 nucleotides: TGTGCCAGCAGGGACAGGGGTAACACCGGGGAGCTGTTTTTT. The chain uses TRBV27 and TRBJ2-2, with 9 bases fitting TRBD1. The trim removed 6 bases at V and 2 bases at J, leaving 1 base unmatched. Germline lookup yields CDR1 MNHEY and CDR2 SMNVEV (reference sequence). The CDR3 covers 14 residues.

This rearrangement joins TRBV4-1 to TRBJ2-2; 9 positions match TRBD2. The germline CDR1 and CDR2 sequences are MGHRA and YSYEKL. The CDR3 consists of 16 residues. V gave up 3 bases and J gave up 6 bases; unmatched junction bases: 8. CDR3 amino acids: CASSHLASGAAGELFF. CDR3 DNA: TGCGCCAGCAGCCATCTGGCTAGCGGGGCCGCCGGGGAGCTGTTTTTT.

The chain combines TRBV21-1 with TRBJ2-7; the D call TRBD1 from the table was never checked on the DNA. TRBV21-1 is tagged as a pseudogene. The CDR3 totals 10 residues. The CDR3 nucleotides read TGTGCCAGCAGCAAACCAGGGGAGTACTTC. This gives the protein CASSKPGEYF.

The chain has TRBV15 and TRBJ1-4; a possible D gene is TRBD1 (5 bases). This CDR3 is built from 13 residues. CDR1 is LNHNV, CDR2 YYDKDF, per germline (reference sequence). Trimming removed 8 bases from V and 5 bases from J, with 12 bases in between. In DNA form, the CDR3 reads TGTGCCACCGGTGACAGCCAAAATGAAAAACTGTTTTTT. Protein sequence: CATGDSQNEKLFF.

The chain combines TRBV19 with TRBJ2-3; perhaps TRBD1 as D (5 bases). CDR1 LNHDA and CDR2 SQIVND come from the germline V gene (reference sequence). This CDR3 contains 14 residues. The V and J ends lost 1 base and 6 bases respectively, with 11 bases between them. CDR3 nucleotide sequence: TGTGCCAGTAGTATAGGTCAGGGATATGATACGCAGTATTTT. Translating gives CASSIGQGYDTQYF.

The rearrangement links TRBV6-5 to TRBJ2-7; TRBD2 aligns across 11 bases. With 6 bases clipped from V and 4 bases from J, the junction kept 8 bases outside the gene matches. The CDR3 is 15 amino acids. CDR1 is MNHEY, CDR2 SVGAGI, per germline. CDR3 DNA: TGTGCCAGCAGCCCCGGGACTAGCGGTCGGTACGAGCAGTACTTC. As protein: CASSPGTSGRYEQYF.

V gene TRBV6-5 combines with J gene TRBJ2-7; 7 positions agree with TRBD1. Losses at the gene ends were 6 bases for V and 7 bases for J; bases not matched to a gene: 6. Germline assignment: CDR1 MNHEY and CDR2 SVGAGI. CDR3 length: 12 amino acids. The DNA of the CDR3 is TGTGCCAGCAGCTCCGGGACAGTAGAGCAGTACTTC. It yields the protein CASSSGTVEQYF.

The chain links TRBV12-3 or TRBV12-4 to TRBJ1-1; D call uncertain. Trimming took off 7 bases at V and 1 base at J, with 7 bases between the two ends. This CDR3 is 12 amino acids long. The CDR3 coding sequence is TGTGCCAGCACACGGGGGAACACTGAAGCTTTCTTT. As protein: CASTRGNTEAFF.

The chain employs TRBV24-1 and TRBJ1-2, with 10 nucleotides matching TRBD1. This CDR3 spans 15 amino acids. J gave up 4 bases and V 9 bases, and 10 bases lay outside the gene matches. The germline gives CDR1 KGHDR, CDR2 SFDVKD. CDR3 in amino acids: CATRPGTGEGYGYTF. CDR3 in DNA: TGTGCCACCCGACCCGGGACAGGGGAGGGCTATGGCTACACCTTC.

CDR3 bases: TGTGCCAGCGGACCGGGACAGGGAAGGAACCAGCCCCAGCATTTT. It encodes CASGPGQGRNQPQHF. The gene calls are TRBV7-2 and TRBJ1-5; 9 bases are a match to TRBD1. The CDR3 loop spans 15 amino acids. The V gene end was trimmed by 8 bases and the J gene end by 7 bases; junction bases not matched to a gene: 12. Germline CDR1 and CDR2: SGHTA and FQGNSA.

This chain joins TRBV4-1 and TRBJ1-6; D gene uncertain. CDR3 size: 15 residues. With 3 bases removed from V and 7 bases from J, the gap between germline ends came to 13 bases. Germline V gene sequence: CDR1 MGHRA, CDR2 YSYEKL. The CDR3 DNA follows: TGCGCCAGCAGCCAGCTTGGAGATAAAAATTCACCCCTCCACTTT. Protein: CASSQLGDKNSPLHF.

This chain links TRBV7-8 with TRBJ1-5, with D perhaps TRBD1 (6 bases). With 6 bases removed from V and 0 bases from J, the gap between germline ends came to 12 bases. Germline assignment: CDR1 SGHVS and CDR2 FQNEAQ. The CDR3 is 15 amino acids. The CDR3 protein is CASRGDTHSNQPQHF. The DNA for the CDR3 is TGTGCCAGCAGGGGGGACACCCATAGCAATCAGCCCCAGCATTTT.